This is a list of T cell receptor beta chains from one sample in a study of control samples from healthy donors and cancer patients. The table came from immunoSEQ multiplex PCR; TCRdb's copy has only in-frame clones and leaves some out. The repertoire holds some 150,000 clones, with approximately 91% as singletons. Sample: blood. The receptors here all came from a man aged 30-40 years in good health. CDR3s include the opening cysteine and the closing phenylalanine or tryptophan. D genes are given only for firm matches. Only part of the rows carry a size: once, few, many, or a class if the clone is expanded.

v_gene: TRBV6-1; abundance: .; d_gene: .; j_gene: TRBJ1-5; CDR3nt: TGTGCCAGCAGTGAAGGGGGCAGGCTTTATCAGCCCCAGCATTTT; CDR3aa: CASSEGGRLYQPQHF
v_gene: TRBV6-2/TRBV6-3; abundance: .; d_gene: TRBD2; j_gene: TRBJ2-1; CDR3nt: TGTGCCAGCAGTTACTCGGGCGGGGGGGCCGTTGAGCAGTTCTTC; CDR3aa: CASSYSGGGAVEQFF
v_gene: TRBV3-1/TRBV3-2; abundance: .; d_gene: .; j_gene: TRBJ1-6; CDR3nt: TGTGCCAGCAGCCAAGATCCCCCCAGGGTATATTCACCCCTCCACTTT; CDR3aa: CASSQDPPRVYSPLHF
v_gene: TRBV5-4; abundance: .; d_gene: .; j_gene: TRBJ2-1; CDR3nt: TGTGCCAGCAGCAAGGGGGGAGGGGCGGATGAGCAGTTCTTC; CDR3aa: CASSKGGGADEQFF
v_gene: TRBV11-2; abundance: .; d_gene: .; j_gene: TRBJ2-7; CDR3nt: TGTGCCAGCAGCTTGTTTCTCGGGGAGGACGAGCAGTACTTC; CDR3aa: CASSLFLGEDEQYF
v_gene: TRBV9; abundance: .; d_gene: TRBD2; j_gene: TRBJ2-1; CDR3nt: TGTGCCAGCAGCCCTCCCGGGACTAGCGGGAACCATGAGCAGTTCTTC; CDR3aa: CASSPPGTSGNHEQFF
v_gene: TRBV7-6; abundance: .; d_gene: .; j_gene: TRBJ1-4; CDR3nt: TGTGCCAGCAGCTTAAGGTATAAGAAGCGGGAAAAACTGTTTTTT; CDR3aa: CASSLRYKKREKLFF
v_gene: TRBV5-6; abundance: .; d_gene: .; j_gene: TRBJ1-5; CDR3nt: TGTGCCAGCAGCTTGTCAGATTCGGGCAATCAGCCCCAGCATTTT; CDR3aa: CASSLSDSGNQPQHF
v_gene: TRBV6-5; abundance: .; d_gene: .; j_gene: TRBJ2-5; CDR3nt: TGTGCCAGCAGTTCCGGACCCCGTGGGGAGACCCAGTACTTC; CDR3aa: CASSSGPRGETQYF
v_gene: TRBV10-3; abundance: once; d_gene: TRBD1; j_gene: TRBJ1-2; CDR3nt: TGTGCCATCAGTGAGGCGGACAGGCGTAACTATGGCTACACCTTC; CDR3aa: CAISEADRRNYGYTF
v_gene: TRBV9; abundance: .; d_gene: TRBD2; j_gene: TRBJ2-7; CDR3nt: TGTGCCAGCAGCGTAGAGGGTCTAGCGGGGACCTACGAGCAGTACTTC; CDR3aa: CASSVEGLAGTYEQYF
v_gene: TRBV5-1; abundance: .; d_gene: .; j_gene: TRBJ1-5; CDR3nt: TGCGCCAGCAGCTTGGACGGAAAAAATCAGCCCCAGCATTTT; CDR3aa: CASSLDGKNQPQHF
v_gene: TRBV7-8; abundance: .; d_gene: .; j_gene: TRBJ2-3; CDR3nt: TGTGCCAGCAGCTTACTAATCGACAGCGGCTATACAGATACGCAGTATTTT; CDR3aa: CASSLLIDSGYTDTQYF
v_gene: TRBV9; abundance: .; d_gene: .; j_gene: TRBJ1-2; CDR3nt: TGTGCCAGCAGCGCCCGGGCTAACTATGGCTACACCTTC; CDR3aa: CASSARANYGYTF
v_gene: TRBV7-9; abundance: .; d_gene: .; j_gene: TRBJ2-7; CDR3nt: TGTGCCAGCAGCCCCATTTGGATGGCCTCCTACGAGCAGTACTTC; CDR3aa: CASSPIWMASYEQYF
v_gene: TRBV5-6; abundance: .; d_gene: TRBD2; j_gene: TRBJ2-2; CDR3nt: TGTGCCAGCAGCTTGGCTAGCGGCGTGGGGAAAGGGGAGCTGTTTTTT; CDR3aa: CASSLASGVGKGELFF
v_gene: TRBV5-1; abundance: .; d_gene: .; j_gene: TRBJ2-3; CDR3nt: TGCGCCAGCAGCTTGAATGTCGGGGGCCCTACAGATACGCAGTATTTT; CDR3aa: CASSLNVGGPTDTQYF